This T cell receptor (beta chain) was recorded in a study of blood T cell repertoires in COVID-19. At the level of the study: Sources were T cells, B-cell-depleted T cells, or PBMCs; the material itself was cDNA or gDNA.

After removal of 6 bases from V and 5 bases from J, the junction contained 8 bases not matched to a gene. Germline CDR1 is SNHLY and CDR2 is FYNNEI. CDR3 length equals 15 residues. Some clones are missing from TCRdb's copy, which holds only in-frame ones; the method was immunoSEQ multiplex PCR. The data contain under 250,000 clones, 75% to 90% of them seen just once; the ten biggest clones take up roughly 2.6%. Seattle participants joined during active infection and were tracked over time. This chain uses TRBV2 with TRBJ2-3; 10 bases align to TRBD2. The sequencing sample was made of peripheral blood. This TCR derives from a man aged 25 to 40 with COVID-19, enrolled during active disease. This chain's CDR3 is CASRALAGAVDTQYF. CDR3 DNA: TGTGCCAGCAGGGCCCTAGCGGGGGCAGTAGATACGCAGTATTTT.